These 19 T cell receptor beta chains came from one sample sequenced in a study of blood T cells in healthy people across ages. Using a J-beta primer mix together with a sample-barcoded 5' primer, a second PCR was run for 7 to 11 cycles. In TCRdb, the 5' RACE reads were re-called with MiXCR into one record per CDR3 protein. The table has under 1,000,000 distinct CDR3 sequences, about half seen once. Sequencing input: blood. These receptors all come from a man at least 80 years old in good health.

J is TRBJ2-3 and V is TRBV12-3 or TRBV12-4, with 13 bases that match TRBD2. V was pared by 3 bases and J by 4 bases, with 4 bases of the junction left unmatched. The CDR3 covers 16 residues. In DNA, the CDR3 is TGTGCCAGCAGTTTCGGGACTAGCGGGACCCCAGATACGCAGTATTTT. Amino acids: CASSFGTSGTPDTQYF.

This clonotype has more than one count but fewer than ten. The V gene is TRBV5-4, the J gene TRBJ2-1, with TRBD2 identical over 8 bases. Germline CDR1 reads SGHNT; CDR2 reads YYREEE (reference sequence). Trimming took 0 bases from V and 4 from J; bases not matched to a gene: 6. The CDR3 length is 16 residues. This CDR3 is CASSLAWTSSYNEQFF. The CDR3 nucleotides are TGTGCCAGCAGCTTGGCCTGGACTAGCAGTTACAATGAGCAGTTCTTC.

A few counts support this clonotype. The rearrangement joins TRBV5-1 to TRBJ2-3; TRBD2 matches 7 bases. This CDR3 is 15 amino acids long. The V gene's germline CDR1 is SGHRS and CDR2 YFSETQ. Trimming cost V 4 bases and J 2 bases; bases outside gene matches: 7. CDR3 nucleotide sequence: TGCGCCAGCAGCATCGGGGCGGGGGACACAGATACGCAGTATTTT. It encodes CASSIGAGDTDTQYF.

This clonotype appeared a few times. V gene TRBV7-2 combines with J gene TRBJ1-2, with 7 nucleotides matching TRBD1. Trimming at V came to 5 bases and at J to 8 bases, leaving 8 bases not matched to a gene. The CDR3 loop spans 13 amino acids. Germline V gene lookup returns CDR1 SGHTA and CDR2 FQGNSA. CDR3 sequence (DNA): TGTGCCAGCAGCGTATGGCAGGGGGAAGGCTACACCTTC. Translation: CASSVWQGEGYTF.

This chain connects TRBV20-1 to TRBJ2-3; weak D call: TRBD2 (6 bases). The CDR3 extends over 13 amino acids. V shed 6 bases and J shed 7 bases, with 17 bases lying between them. Germline CDR1 and CDR2: DFQATT and SNEGSKA (reference sequence). The CDR3 sequence: CSAIAETDYTQYF. The DNA for the CDR3 is TGCAGTGCGATAGCGGAGACGGATTATACGCAGTATTTT.

Comment on this clonotype: At one end the junction does not follow the germline gene, possibly because of a read error. This chain links TRBV20-1 with TRBJ1-2; D is perhaps TRBD1 (6 bases). CDR3 size: 13 residues. Germline V gene lookup returns CDR1 DFQATT and CDR2 SNEGSKA (reference sequence). The CDR3 reads CSAQRQANYSYTF. The DNA for the CDR3 is TGCAGTGCTCAAAGACAGGCTAACTATAGCTACACCTTC.

This CDR3 reads CASSQVSPGDNYGYTF. The CDR3 coding sequence is TGTGCCAGCAGCCAAGTCTCCCCAGGGGATAACTATGGCTACACCTTC. V is TRBV4-2 and J is TRBJ1-2, with TRBD1 as a possible D gene (6 bases). CDR3 length: 16 residues. In germline, CDR1 is LGHNA, CDR2 YNFKEQ. Deletions cut 1 base from V and 1 base from J, with 13 bases between.

This sequence joins TRBV20-1 and TRBJ2-7; weak D call: TRBD2 (6 bases). Germline V lookup: CDR1 DFQATT, CDR2 SNEGSKA (reference sequence). The CDR3 extends over 13 amino acids. Trimming left V 3 bases short and J 6 bases short, with 15 bases between. CDR3 loop: CSASLSGEGEQYF. For the CDR3, the DNA is TGCAGTGCTAGCCTATCGGGGGAAGGCGAGCAGTACTTC.

V usage is TRBV4-1 and J usage is TRBJ1-6; perhaps TRBD1 as D (5 bases). CDR1 and CDR2 from the germline V gene are MGHRA and YSYEKL. The V end was cut by 5 bases, the J end by 0 bases, with 17 bases between. The CDR3 loop spans 18 amino acids. The DNA for the CDR3 is TGCGCCAGCAGCTTAGACGGGACCACGAGCTCCTATAATTCACCCCTCCACTTT. Translation gives CASSLDGTTSSYNSPLHF.

This chain uses TRBV2 with TRBJ2-5; no reliable D call. Deletions cut 7 bases from V and 5 bases from J, with 8 bases between. Looked up from germline, CDR1 is SNHLY and CDR2 is FYNNEI. CDR3 length equals 11 residues. CDR3 DNA sequence: TGTGCCAGCATTAGGACGGAGACCCAGTACTTC. Translation gives CASIRTETQYF.

In its sample, this clonotype was seen many times. The chain links TRBV6-6 to TRBJ2-5, with D perhaps given as TRBD1 or TRBD2 (5 bases each). There are 13 residues in the CDR3. Germline CDR1 MNHNY, CDR2 SVGAGI (reference sequence). Trimming left V 6 bases short and J 0 bases short, with 8 bases between. The CDR3 sequence: CASSWDDQETQYF. The CDR3 DNA reads TGTGCCAGCAGCTGGGACGACCAAGAGACCCAGTACTTC.

This clonotype was picked up many times. This sequence joins TRBV30 and TRBJ2-7; D unclear. V was pared by 0 bases and J by 5 bases, with 8 bases between. The CDR3 is 12 amino acids. CDR1 is GTSNPN, CDR2 SVGIG, per germline (reference sequence). CDR3 residues: CAWSVRAHEQYF. CDR3 in DNA: TGTGCCTGGAGTGTACGAGCGCACGAGCAGTACTTC. The full variable domain, in which reference TRBV30 and TRBJ2-7 provide the parts outside the CDR3, is SQTIHQWPATLVQPVGSPLSLECTVEGTSNPNLYWYRQAAGRGLQLLFYSVGIGQISSEVPQNLSASRPQDRQFILSSKKLLLSDSGFYLCAWSVRAHEQYFGPGTRLTVT.

V usage is TRBV5-1 and J usage is TRBJ1-4, with a tentative D call TRBD1 (5 bases). This CDR3 is 16 amino acids long. V gave up 0 bases and J gave up 0 bases, with 9 bases separating them. Germline V gives CDR1 SGHRS, CDR2 YFSETQ. CDR3 protein: CASSLGDRSTNEKLFF. The CDR3, as DNA: TGCGCCAGCAGCTTGGGGGACCGATCAACTAATGAAAAACTGTTTTTT.

V gene TRBV20-1 combines with J gene TRBJ1-2; no firm D call. The germline CDR1 and CDR2 sequences are DFQATT and SNEGSKA (reference sequence). The germline V and J ends were trimmed by 7 bases and 4 bases, with 4 bases remaining between them. The CDR3 totals 9 residues. The CDR3 DNA reads TGCAGTGGAAGCTATGGCTACACCTTC. It encodes CSGSYGYTF.

The chain employs TRBV3-1 and TRBJ2-7, with no clear D. The length of the CDR3 is 11 residues. Germline assignment: CDR1 LGHDT and CDR2 YNNKEL (reference sequence). V was shortened by 2 bases and J by 12 bases, with 11 bases between the two germline ends. As DNA, the CDR3 is TGTGCCAGCAGCCAATCCACACACCGGTACTTC. Its protein is CASSQSTHRYF.

This clonotype was recorded a few times. The chain carries TRBV6-2 or TRBV6-3 and TRBJ2-3, with D perhaps TRBD1 (6 bases). CDR1 is MNHEY, CDR2 SVGEGT, per germline. The ends were cut back, 7 bases at V and 7 bases at J, with 18 bases in the middle. This CDR3 spans 14 amino acids. In nucleotides, the CDR3 is TGTGCCAGCACCGTGGACAGTAGTGCCTATACGCAGTATTTT. Protein sequence: CASTVDSSAYTQYF.

This chain uses TRBV29-1 with TRBJ2-7; the match to TRBD1 covers 9 bases. The ends lost 6 bases at V and 6 bases at J; junction bases unmatched: 12. The CDR3 has 14 residues. Germline V gene lookup returns CDR1 SQVTM and CDR2 ANQGSEA. The CDR3 DNA is TGCAGCGTACTTGCGGGGACAGGGCTTCGCGAGCAGTACTTC. Its protein is CSVLAGTGLREQYF.

V and J are TRBV29-1 and TRBJ2-2; no clear D gene. This CDR3 has 10 amino acids. V was shortened by 3 bases and J by 6 bases, with 2 bases between the two germline ends. From germline, CDR1 is SQVTM and CDR2 ANQGSEA. CDR3 residues: CSVDSGELFF. The DNA for the CDR3 is TGCAGCGTTGATTCCGGGGAGCTGTTTTTT.

This clonotype was counted between two and nine times. At one end the junction does not follow the germline gene, possibly because of a read error. This sequence joins TRBV9 and TRBJ2-7; 11 bases map to TRBD2. Germline V lookup: CDR1 SGDLS, CDR2 YYNGEE. The CDR3 has 15 amino acids. The CDR3 region has the DNA TGTGCCGGCAGCCAGGGACTAGCGGACTCCTACGAGCAGTACTTC. This sequence encodes CAGSQGLADSYEQYF.